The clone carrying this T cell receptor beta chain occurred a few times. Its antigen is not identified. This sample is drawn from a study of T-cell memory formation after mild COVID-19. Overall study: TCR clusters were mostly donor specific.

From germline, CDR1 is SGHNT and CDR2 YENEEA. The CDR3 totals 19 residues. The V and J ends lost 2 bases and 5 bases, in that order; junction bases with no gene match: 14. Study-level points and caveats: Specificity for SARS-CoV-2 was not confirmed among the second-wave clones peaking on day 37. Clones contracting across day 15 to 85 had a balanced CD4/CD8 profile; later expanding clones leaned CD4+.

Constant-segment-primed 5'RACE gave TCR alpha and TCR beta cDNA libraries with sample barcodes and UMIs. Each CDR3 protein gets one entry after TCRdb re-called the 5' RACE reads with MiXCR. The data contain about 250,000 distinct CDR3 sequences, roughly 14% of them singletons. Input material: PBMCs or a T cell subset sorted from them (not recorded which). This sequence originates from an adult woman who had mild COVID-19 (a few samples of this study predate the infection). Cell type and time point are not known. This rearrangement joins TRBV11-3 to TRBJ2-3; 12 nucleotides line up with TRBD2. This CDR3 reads CASSLRTSGTPRQGDTQYF. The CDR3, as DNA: TGTGCCAGCAGCTTACGGACTAGCGGGACCCCCCGGCAGGGAGATACGCAGTATTTT. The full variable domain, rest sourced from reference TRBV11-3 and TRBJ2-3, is EAGVVQSPRYKIIEKKQPVAFWCNPISGHNTLYWYLQNLGQGPELLIRYENEEAVDDSQLPKDRFSAERLKGVDSTLKIQPAELGDSAVYLCASSLRTSGTPRQGDTQYFGPGTRLTVL.